These 32 T cell receptor beta chains share one sample of origin, sequenced in a study of identical twins. TCRdb reprocessed the 5' RACE reads with MiXCR, giving one entry per CDR3 protein. The table includes hundreds of thousands of distinct CDR3 sequences, less than 8% detected once. Another study also made use of these data, one on yellow fever vaccine responses in identical twins.

The sample comprised memory (CD45RO+) T cells sorted from blood. These receptors were obtained from a woman aged 18-29 years in good health.

This clonotype appeared many times. The chain carries TRBV2 and TRBJ2-1; TRBD1 matches at 7 bases. J gave up 4 bases and V 6 bases, and 3 bases lay outside the gene matches. This CDR3 is 13 amino acids long. The germline V gene has CDR1 SNHLY and CDR2 FYNNEI. CDR3 sequence reads: CASSGTAYNEQFF. In nucleotides, the CDR3 is TGTGCCAGCAGCGGGACAGCTTACAATGAGCAGTTCTTC.

This clonotype appeared a few times. J is TRBJ1-5 and V is TRBV10-3, with D unclear. V was trimmed by 6 bases and J by 3 bases, leaving 12 bases between them. The CDR3 sequence is 14 residues long. Looked up from germline, CDR1 is ENHRY and CDR2 is SYGVKD. Here the CDR3 reads CAISGVWNNQPQHF. The DNA of the CDR3 is TGTGCCATCAGCGGTGTATGGAACAATCAGCCCCAGCATTTT.

At least ten counts were recorded for this clonotype. The chain joins TRBV6-1 to TRBJ2-3, with no clear D. The CDR3 totals 12 residues. Per the germline V gene, CDR1 is MNHNS and CDR2 is SASEGT. The V and J ends lost 3 bases and 4 bases respectively, with 5 bases between them. CDR3 amino acids: CASSDRSDTQYF. The CDR3 DNA is TGTGCCAGCAGTGATCGATCAGATACGCAGTATTTT.

This clonotype was seen many times. V and J are TRBV20-1 and TRBJ2-5; D perhaps matches TRBD2 (6 bases). V lost 1 base and J lost 4, with 13 bases in between. This CDR3 spans 14 amino acids. Germline assignment: CDR1 DFQATT and CDR2 SNEGSKA (reference sequence). The CDR3 DNA sequence: TGCAGTGCTAGAGTAGGGGACTTACTAGAGACCCAGTACTTC. It translates to CSARVGDLLETQYF.

This clonotype was counted many times. The J gene is TRBJ2-1, the V gene TRBV12-3 or TRBV12-4; no reliable D call. This CDR3 has 11 residues. V lost 5 bases, J lost 8 bases, and 7 bases lay in between. CDR3: CASSPGYEQFF. In DNA form, the CDR3 reads TGTGCCAGCAGTCCTGGCTATGAGCAGTTCTTC.

At least ten counts were recorded for this clonotype. V and J are TRBV4-2 and TRBJ2-1; D is possibly TRBD2 (6 bases). This CDR3 has 15 amino acids. Trimming took off 5 bases at V and 8 bases at J, with 19 bases between the two ends. Germline V gene lookup returns CDR1 LGHNA and CDR2 YNFKEQ. In nucleotides, the CDR3 is TGTGCCAGCAGCGAGTCGCGGGGTGGAGTTGATGAGCAGTTCTTC. Translated, it gives CASSESRGGVDEQFF.

The chain joins TRBV20-1 to TRBJ2-7; weak D call: TRBD1 (5 bases). Germline lookup yields CDR1 DFQATT and CDR2 SNEGSKA (reference sequence). Trimming cost V 3 bases and J 2 bases, with 11 bases left between them. The CDR3 covers 13 residues. The CDR3 loop reads CSARSTVTYEQYF. The DNA of the CDR3 is TGCAGTGCTAGGTCGACAGTGACCTACGAGCAGTACTTC.

The chain recombines TRBV7-2 with TRBJ2-5; 15 nucleotides match TRBD2. The CDR3 consists of 18 residues. J lost 4 bases, V lost 3 bases, and 9 bases had no gene match. Germline-derived CDR1 and CDR2 are SGHTA and FQGNSA. CDR3: CASSFARPGLAGGETQYF. CDR3 nucleotides: TGTGCCAGCAGCTTCGCCCGACCGGGACTAGCGGGGGGAGAGACCCAGTACTTC.

The rearrangement links TRBV20-1 to TRBJ2-1; D might be TRBD1 or TRBD2, each matching 5 bases. CDR1 and CDR2 (germline): DFQATT, SNEGSKA (reference sequence). This CDR3 comprises 16 residues. Deletions cut 0 bases from V and 4 bases from J, with 16 bases between. CDR3 in amino acids: CSARDLGAGEYNEQFF. The CDR3 nucleotides are TGCAGTGCTAGAGATCTCGGGGCGGGCGAGTACAATGAGCAGTTCTTC.

This clonotype was detected only a few times. The chain links TRBV20-1 to TRBJ2-3, with 7 bases matching TRBD2. This CDR3 comprises 14 residues. CDR1 is DFQATT, CDR2 SNEGSKA, per germline (reference sequence). With 6 bases clipped from V and 1 base from J, the junction kept 7 bases outside the gene matches. In DNA, the CDR3 is TGCAGTGCACGTGGGGGGGTGGGCACAGATACGCAGTATTTT. Its translation: CSARGGVGTDTQYF.

This clonotype was seen a few times. J is TRBJ2-2 and V is TRBV7-3; D is possibly TRBD2 (6 bases). Germline CDR1 is SGHTA and CDR2 is FQGTGA. This CDR3 has 15 residues. Trimming stripped 2 bases from V and 0 bases from J, with 7 bases between. CDR3 amino acids: CASSLGGTNTGELFF. The CDR3 DNA sequence: TGTGCCAGCAGCTTAGGCGGGACGAACACCGGGGAGCTGTTTTTT.

This clonotype was counted between two and nine times. The chain uses TRBV6-1 and TRBJ2-7, with no clear D. The V end was cut by 7 bases, the J end by 2 bases, with 15 bases between. The CDR3 is made up of 14 amino acids. The germline V gene has CDR1 MNHNS and CDR2 SASEGT. The DNA for the CDR3 is TGTGCCAGCAACAGAGGAATTGGGACCTACGAGCAGTACTTC. It encodes CASNRGIGTYEQYF.

This clonotype was seen repeatedly, ten times or more. This chain links TRBV11-2 with TRBJ2-4, with 8 bases fitting TRBD2. The length of the CDR3 is 15 residues. Germline CDR1 is SGHAT and CDR2 is FQNNGV. J was trimmed by 7 bases and V by 5 bases; bases with no gene match: 10. As DNA, the CDR3 is TGTGCCAGCAGCGCCGCGGGGGGTTCGAGGAACATTCAGTACTTC. As protein: CASSAAGGSRNIQYF.

This clonotype was counted a few times. V gene TRBV30 combines with J gene TRBJ2-7; either TRBD1 or TRBD2 may supply D (5 bases each). CDR1 is GTSNPN, CDR2 SVGIG, per germline (reference sequence). The CDR3 loop spans 11 amino acids. Trimming shortened V by 4 bases and J by 7 bases, and 11 bases separated the two germline ends. This CDR3 is CAWKPEGEQYF. CDR3 bases: TGTGCCTGGAAACCAGAGGGGGAGCAGTACTTC. The full variable domain, rest sourced from reference TRBV30 and TRBJ2-7, is SQTIHQWPATLVQPVGSPLSLECTVEGTSNPNLYWYRQAAGRGLQLLFYSVGIGQISSEVPQNLSASRPQDRQFILSSKKLLLSDSGFYLCAWKPEGEQYFGPGTRLTVT.

The chain combines TRBV9 with TRBJ2-7; TRBD2 agrees at 13 bases. CDR1 is SGDLS, CDR2 YYNGEE, per germline. This CDR3 spans 18 amino acids. J was trimmed by 0 bases and V by 4 bases; bases with no gene match: 10. Written as DNA, the CDR3 is TGTGCCAGCAGCTCCTCCAGGACTAGCGGGGGAAGCTCCTACGAGCAGTACTTC. It codes for CASSSSRTSGGSSYEQYF.

This clonotype turned up a few times. The CDR3, as DNA: TGCGCCAGCAGCCGCCCTTCCTCCGGGACGATTTCCGGGGAGCTGTTTTTT. Residues: CASSRPSSGTISGELFF. V usage is TRBV4-1 and J usage is TRBJ2-2; D assignment may be TRBD1 or TRBD2 (5 bases each). Germline V gives CDR1 MGHRA, CDR2 YSYEKL. The CDR3 totals 17 residues. V was clipped by 4 bases and J by 6 bases, with 21 bases between them.

This clonotype turned up a few times. CDR3 nucleotide sequence: TGTGCCAGCAGCTTACCGAGACAGGGAGCCTACGAGCAGTACTTC. Protein product: CASSLPRQGAYEQYF. The chain recombines TRBV7-8 with TRBJ2-7; 7 bases line up with TRBD1. CDR3 length: 15 residues. The ends lost 2 bases at V and 2 bases at J; junction bases unmatched: 6. CDR1 is SGHVS, CDR2 FQNEAQ, per germline. Filled out from reference TRBV7-8 and TRBJ2-7, the complete variable domain reads GAGVSQSPRYKVAKRGQDVALRCDPISGHVSLFWYQQALGQGPEFLTYFQNEAQLDKSGLPSDRFFAERPEGSVSTLKIQRTQQEDSAVYLCASSLPRQGAYEQYFGPGTRLTVT.

This clonotype occurred many times. The chain has TRBV7-8 and TRBJ2-1, with D possibly matching TRBD2 (6 bases). V was clipped by 4 bases and J by 8 bases, with 12 bases between them. From germline, CDR1 is SGHVS and CDR2 FQNEAQ. This CDR3 is 13 amino acids long. The CDR3 bases are TGTGCCAGCAGCTACGATCGCGGGGATGAGCAGTTCTTC. This encodes CASSYDRGDEQFF.

This clonotype turned up a few times. The chain employs TRBV28 and TRBJ2-7, with TRBD1 as a possible D gene (5 bases). Germline assignment: CDR1 MDHEN and CDR2 SYDVKM. The CDR3 sequence is 14 residues long. Deletions cut 1 base from V and 6 bases from J, with 13 bases between. CDR3 in amino acids: CASSLFGALAEQYF. The CDR3 bases are TGTGCCAGCAGTTTATTTGGGGCTCTGGCCGAGCAGTACTTC.

The rearrangement uses TRBV20-1 and TRBJ2-1; 8 bases are a match to TRBD2. V trimming: 0 bases; J trimming: 7 bases; junction bases outside the gene matches: 8. The CDR3 is made up of 15 amino acids. Germline V gene data show CDR1 as DFQATT and CDR2 as SNEGSKA (reference sequence). In DNA form, the CDR3 reads TGCAGTGCTAGAGATTCCGGGGGGGCCCGTAATGAGCAGTTCTTC. This translates into CSARDSGGARNEQFF.

This clonotype appeared a few times. V and J are TRBV19 and TRBJ2-2; D is undetermined. Germline values: CDR1 LNHDA, CDR2 SQIVND (reference sequence). Trimming shortened V by 3 bases and J by 1 base, and 6 bases separated the two germline ends. CDR3 length: 14 amino acids. In DNA, the CDR3 is TGTGCCAGTAGTATGTCAGAGAACACCGGGGAGCTGTTTTTT. This encodes CASSMSENTGELFF.

The J gene is TRBJ1-3, the V gene TRBV5-5; D possibly corresponds to TRBD1 (6 bases). The CDR3 covers 16 residues. Per germline, CDR1 SGHKS and CDR2 YYEKEE (reference sequence). V dropped 4 bases and J dropped 0 bases, with 14 bases sitting between them. In DNA form, the CDR3 reads TGTGCCAGCAGCGCAGATCCAGGGGTCTCTGGAAACACCATATATTTT. Amino acid sequence: CASSADPGVSGNTIYF.

There are a few counts of this clonotype. V is TRBV7-2 and J is TRBJ2-3; D gene uncertain. Germline V gene data show CDR1 as SGHTA and CDR2 as FQGNSA. This CDR3 has 15 amino acids. V lost 6 bases to trimming and J lost 2 bases, with 15 bases between them. The CDR3 is CASSPLVRPTDTQYF. The CDR3 region has the DNA TGTGCCAGCAGTCCACTGGTACGTCCCACAGATACGCAGTATTTT.

The table lists this clonotype with many counts. The chain couples TRBV29-1 to TRBJ2-5; a weak D match, TRBD1 (5 bases). The CDR3 runs 15 residues. Trimming stripped 0 bases from V and 5 bases from J, with 16 bases between. Germline values: CDR1 SQVTM, CDR2 ANQGSEA. CDR3 loop: CSVEDRPGFGETQYF. CDR3 nucleotide sequence: TGCAGCGTTGAAGATCGACCAGGGTTTGGGGAGACCCAGTACTTC. The complete variable domain, with remaining parts taken from reference TRBV29-1 and TRBJ2-5, reads SAVISQKPSRDICQRGTSLTIQCQVDSQVTMMFWYRQQPGQSLTLIATANQGSEATYESGFVIDKFPISRPNLTFSTLTVSNMSPEDSSIYLCSVEDRPGFGETQYFGPGTRLLVL.

The chain uses TRBV19 and TRBJ1-4, with TRBD1 identical over 7 bases. CDR3 length equals 14 residues. After removal of 7 bases from V and 0 bases from J, the junction contained 2 bases not matched to a gene. Germline values: CDR1 LNHDA, CDR2 SQIVND (reference sequence). Here the CDR3 DNA reads TGTGCCAGTAACAGGGGAGCAACTAATGAAAAACTGTTTTTT. Amino acid sequence: CASNRGATNEKLFF.

This clonotype was seen at least ten times. V is TRBV29-1 and J is TRBJ2-1; 8 bases align to TRBD1. In germline, CDR1 is SQVTM, CDR2 ANQGSEA. This CDR3 spans 15 amino acids. With 6 bases clipped from V and 1 base from J, the junction kept 8 bases outside the gene matches. The chain's CDR3 is CSVAETGVSYNEQFF. In nucleotides, the CDR3 is TGCAGCGTGGCTGAGACAGGGGTGTCCTACAATGAGCAGTTCTTC.

This clonotype occurred a few times. This chain joins TRBV7-2 and TRBJ2-1; TRBD1 agrees at 9 bases. This CDR3 has 15 residues. Germline CDR1 and CDR2: SGHTA and FQGNSA. The V gene end was trimmed by 3 bases and the J gene end by 7 bases; junction bases not matched to a gene: 7. DNA of the CDR3: TGTGCCAGCAGCTTCGGGGACAGGGAGGCGAATGAGCAGTTCTTC. It specifies CASSFGDREANEQFF. The full variable domain, completed using reference TRBV7-2 and TRBJ2-1, is GAGVSQSPSNKVTEKGKDVELRCDPISGHTALYWYRQSLGQGLEFLIYFQGNSAPDKSGLPSDRFSAERTGGSVSTLTIQRTQQEDSAVYLCASSFGDREANEQFFGPGTRLTVL.

V and J are TRBV4-2 and TRBJ2-1; D perhaps matches TRBD2 (5 bases). The CDR3 has 16 residues. Germline CDR1 reads LGHNA; CDR2 reads YNFKEQ. The germline V and J ends were trimmed by 1 base and 8 bases, with 18 bases remaining between them. CDR3 nucleotides: TGTGCCAGCAGCCAAGGGACGGGAAGGTACCCCGATGAGCAGTTCTTC. As protein: CASSQGTGRYPDEQFF.

This clonotype occurred many times. The V gene is TRBV20-1, the J gene TRBJ1-1; no clear D gene. Germline V gene sequence: CDR1 DFQATT, CDR2 SNEGSKA (reference sequence). V was shortened by 1 base and J by 0 bases, with 12 bases between the two germline ends. The CDR3 runs 15 residues. Written as DNA, the CDR3 is TGCAGTGCTAGAGCGACTACGACCATGAACACTGAAGCTTTCTTT. It codes for CSARATTTMNTEAFF.

V gene TRBV20-1 combines with J gene TRBJ2-5, with TRBD1 identical over 7 bases. Germline loops: CDR1 DFQATT, CDR2 SNEGSKA (reference sequence). The CDR3 loop spans 15 amino acids. Unmatched junction bases numbered 9, after V lost 3 bases and J lost 2 bases. CDR3 region: CSASQQGFGQETQYF. In DNA form, the CDR3 reads TGCAGTGCTAGTCAACAGGGGTTCGGACAAGAGACCCAGTACTTC.

This clonotype was counted at least ten times. The V and J genes are TRBV5-1 and TRBJ2-5; 7 bases map to TRBD2. Trimming took 0 bases from V and 5 from J; bases not matched to a gene: 13. Germline-derived CDR1 and CDR2 are SGHRS and YFSETQ. This CDR3 region has 17 residues. The CDR3 protein is CASSLDGLRGTTETQYF. The CDR3 DNA reads TGCGCCAGCAGCTTGGACGGGTTGCGGGGGACTACGGAGACCCAGTACTTC.

This clonotype has more than one count but fewer than ten. The chain recombines TRBV7-9 with TRBJ2-5; D is tentatively TRBD1 or TRBD2 (5 bases each). The CDR3 contains 14 residues. Deletions cut 4 bases from V and 2 bases from J, with 11 bases between. CDR1 SEHNR and CDR2 FQNEAQ come from the germline V gene (reference sequence). The chain's CDR3 is CASSSGAKQETQYF. The CDR3 bases are TGTGCCAGCAGCTCCGGGGCTAAGCAAGAGACCCAGTACTTC.